This T cell receptor beta chain was found in a study of T cell clonotyping in hematopoietic cell transplantation. Germline V gene sequence: CDR1 LNHDA, CDR2 SQIVND (reference sequence). V was trimmed by 5 bases and J by 1 base, leaving 11 bases between them. The CDR3 sequence is 14 residues long. Profiling relied on immunoSEQ multiplex PCR, and the TCRdb table lists in-frame clones only, not all of them. The sample comprises about 29,000 clones, about 90% of which are singletons, and roughly 10% rests with the top ten. General study points: Broader posttransplant TCR repertoire diversity was predicted by graft donor and pretransplant recipient Inverse Simpson Index values. At the given depth, recipient repertoires were over 95% de novo clonotypes. Without cell sorting, CD4 versus CD8 contributions remain unresolved. Recipient TCR diversity dropped after transplant; expanded clonotypes rose from day 30 to 180.

This clone came up once. As yet, its antigen is unknown. This TCR derives from a female patient aged 50-59 years who had an allogeneic stem cell transplant from a related donor, so the T cells may come from the graft donor. Some clones in this sample may be carry-over from other donors' samples. This sample comprised PBMCs, obtained 100 days after allogeneic stem cell transplant. J is TRBJ2-5 and V is TRBV19, with D possibly being TRBD1 or TRBD2 (5 bases each). The CDR3 DNA follows: TGTGCCAGTAGTGCGGCCGGGACCCAAGAGACCCAGTACTTC. Translating gives CASSAAGTQETQYF. Together with reference TRBV19 and TRBJ2-5, the CDR3 gives the full variable domain: DGGITQSPKYLFRKEGQNVTLSCEQNLNHDAMYWYRQDPGQGLRLIYYSQIVNDFQKGDIAEGYSVSREKKESFPLTVTSAQKNPTAFYLCASSAAGTQETQYFGPGTRLLVL.